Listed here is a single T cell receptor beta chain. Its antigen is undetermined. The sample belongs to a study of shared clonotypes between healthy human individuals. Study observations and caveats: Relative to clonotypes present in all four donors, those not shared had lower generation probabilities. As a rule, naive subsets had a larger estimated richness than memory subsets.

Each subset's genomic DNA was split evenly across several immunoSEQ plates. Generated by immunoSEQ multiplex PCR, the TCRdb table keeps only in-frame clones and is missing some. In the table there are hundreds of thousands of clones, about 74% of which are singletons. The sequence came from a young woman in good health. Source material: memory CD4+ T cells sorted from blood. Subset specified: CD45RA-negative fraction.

This CDR3 reads CASSLYATDTQYF. The CDR3 DNA sequence: TGTGCCAGCAGTTTATACGCGACAGATACGCAGTATTTT. The V gene is TRBV28, the J gene TRBJ2-3; D uncertain. Germline V CDR1 and CDR2: MDHEN, SYDVKM. V lost 1 base, J lost 3 bases, and 5 bases lay in between. The CDR3 totals 13 residues.